This T cell receptor beta chain comes out of a study of control samples from healthy donors and cancer patients. Using immunoSEQ multiplex PCR, the repertoire was profiled, and TCRdb retains in-frame clones only, with some absent. Here the sample spans 100,000 to 150,000 clones, over 80% being singletons. V dropped 5 bases and J dropped 7 bases, with 15 bases sitting between them. This CDR3 contains 15 residues. Germline V CDR1 and CDR2: MNHEY, SVGAGI. The material sequenced was blood. The chain combines TRBV6-5 with TRBJ1-6; a weak D match, TRBD1 (6 bases). The TCR sequence derives from a woman between 50 and 59 years old in good health. The CDR3 reads CASSRTDSGNSPLHF. CDR3 nucleotides: TGTGCCAGCAGTCGAACGGACAGCGGCAATTCACCCCTCCACTTT.